The source of this TCR beta chain is a study of blood T cell repertoires in COVID-19. Study context: Sites across the United States, Italy and Spain contributed samples from acute and convalescent COVID-19.

The germline gives CDR1 LNHDA, CDR2 SQIVND (reference sequence). V lost 2 bases and J 6 bases, leaving 16 bases between the germline ends. This CDR3 has 15 residues. Sequenced by immunoSEQ multiplex PCR; TCRdb stores in-frame clones only, minus some. The sample includes 130,000 to 150,000 clones, about 92% seen only once; the top ten take 1.5% to 2%. The chain carries TRBV19 and TRBJ1-1; D is perhaps TRBD1 (6 bases). Sample: peripheral blood. This sequence originates from a human donor in a cohort sampled during active COVID-19. CDR3 loop: CASSIRGGGVAEAFF. CDR3 sequence (DNA): TGTGCCAGTAGTATACGAGGGGGGGGTGTCGCTGAAGCTTTCTTT.